This T cell receptor beta chain was profiled in a study of T cell responses to AZD1222 COVID-19 vaccine. Study-wide findings and caveats: Along spike, vaccine-associated CD4 TCRs were found throughout, with dominance at 160-218 and 743-854. At baseline, seropositivity was found in only six or seven AZD1222 recipients.

Germline assignment: CDR1 SQVTM and CDR2 ANQGSEA. This CDR3 is built from 12 residues. V lost 8 bases and J lost 7, with 15 bases in between. To note about this clone: Its antigen is undetermined.

The study pooled second doses at about 4 or about 12 weeks. Only in-frame clones appear in the TCRdb table, and some are missing; sequencing was by immunoSEQ multiplex PCR. Counted here are more than 150,000 clones, more than 75% occurring once; the ten biggest clones make up about 25%. This clonotype was sampled from an adult who received the AZD1222 COVID-19 vaccine. The chain combines TRBV29-1 with TRBJ2-1; D is possibly TRBD2 (5 bases). Source: peripheral blood, taken 28 days after the second AZD1222 dose. DNA of the CDR3: TGCAGCCCCACGGACTGGAAAAATGAGCAGTTCTTC. Translated: CSPTDWKNEQFF.